These 14 T cell receptor beta chains originate from one sample sequenced in a study of identical twins' blood T cells. In TCRdb, the 5' RACE reads were re-called with MiXCR into one record per CDR3 protein. The sample holds fewer than 450,000 distinct CDR3 sequences; roughly 30% are singletons and the top ten take roughly 6.1%. The material sequenced was PBMCs. These receptors came from a woman between 18 and 49 years old in good health.

In its sample, this clonotype was seen a few times. The chain employs TRBV6-5 and TRBJ2-1; D ambiguous. V was cut by 0 bases and J by 9 bases, with 15 bases left in between. This CDR3 has 15 residues. CDR1 MNHEY and CDR2 SVGAGI come from the germline V gene. In nucleotides, the CDR3 is TGTGCCAGCAGTTACTCGGGCAGCCGTTGGGGTGAGCAGTTCTTC. Translated, it gives CASSYSGSRWGEQFF.

This clonotype was observed many times. The gene calls are TRBV29-1 and TRBJ2-1; D is undetermined. V lost 4 bases and J lost 7, with 5 bases in between. This CDR3 is built from 10 residues. Germline loops: CDR1 SQVTM, CDR2 ANQGSEA. CDR3 residues: CSVGSNEQFF. The CDR3 DNA sequence: TGCAGCGTTGGAAGTAATGAGCAGTTCTTC.

Turning to this clonotype: A read error may produce the germline difference seen at one junction end. The chain has TRBV20-1 and TRBJ1-4; weak D call: TRBD1 (5 bases). CDR3 size: 14 residues. Germline assignment: CDR1 DFQATT and CDR2 SNEGSKA (reference sequence). CDR3 protein: CNARASGRGEKLFF. CDR3 sequence (DNA): TGCAATGCTAGAGCATCGGGGCGAGGTGAAAAACTGTTTTTT.

Remarks on this clonotype: The junction does not match germline at one end; this may be a read error. CDR3: CASSTGQGSYNVQFF. CDR3 bases: TGTGCCAGTAGTACCGGACAGGGATCCTACAATGTGCAGTTCTTC. The chain uses TRBV19 and TRBJ2-1, with 8 bases lining up with TRBD1. The CDR3 sequence is 15 residues long. Germline CDR1 LNHDA, CDR2 SQIVND (reference sequence).

This clonotype appeared many times. The chain joins TRBV6-2 or TRBV6-3 to TRBJ1-5; D is unresolved. The V gene lost 2 bases and the J gene lost 5 bases, with 19 bases spanning the gap. The CDR3 extends over 17 amino acids. From germline, CDR1 is MNHEY and CDR2 SVGEGT. CDR3 region: CASSYISAAPSYQPQHF. CDR3 bases: TGTGCCAGCAGTTACATCTCGGCGGCTCCTTCATATCAGCCCCAGCATTTT.

The V and J genes are TRBV5-1 and TRBJ2-5; no reliable D call. Germline-derived CDR1 and CDR2 are SGHRS and YFSETQ. This CDR3 spans 13 amino acids. With 4 bases removed from V and 5 bases from J, the gap between germline ends came to 12 bases. In DNA form, the CDR3 reads TGCGCCAGCAGCCAATATCTTGAGGAGACCCAGTACTTC. Amino acids: CASSQYLEETQYF. The full variable domain, rest sourced from reference TRBV5-1 and TRBJ2-5, is KAGVTQTPRYLIKTRGQQVTLSCSPISGHRSVSWYQQTPGQGLQFLFEYFSETQRNKGNFPGRFSGRQFSNSRSEMNVSTLELGDSALYLCASSQYLEETQYFGPGTRLLVL.

About this clonotype itself: The junction and the germline gene differ at one end; a read error may be behind it. The J gene is TRBJ2-2, the V gene TRBV10-3; TRBD2 might be the D (5 bases). CDR3 length: 12 residues. Germline-derived CDR1 and CDR2 are ENHRY and SYGVKD. The chain's CDR3 is CTIEGNTGELFF. As DNA, the CDR3 is TGTACCATCGAGGGCAACACCGGGGAGCTGTTTTTT.

This clonotype was detected ten times or more. The chain couples TRBV20-1 to TRBJ1-4; a weak D match, TRBD1 (6 bases). Germline CDR1 is DFQATT and CDR2 is SNEGSKA (reference sequence). V lost 5 bases, J lost 6 bases, and 19 bases lay in between. The CDR3 is 15 amino acids. The CDR3 loop reads CSAAELGRGDEKLFF. The DNA of the CDR3 is TGCAGTGCTGCGGAGTTGGGGAGGGGGGATGAAAAACTGTTTTTT.

This chain's CDR3 is CASSQDQLYEQYF. The CDR3 bases are TGTGCCAGCAGCCAAGACCAACTCTACGAGCAGTACTTC. The V call is TRBV3-1, the J call TRBJ2-7; the D is unclear. The V end was cut by 0 bases, the J end by 3 bases, with 6 bases between. Germline V CDR1 and CDR2: LGHDT, YNNKEL (reference sequence). CDR3 length equals 13 residues.

The chain couples TRBV25-1 to TRBJ2-2; 13 nucleotides agree with TRBD2. Germline CDR1 is MGHDK and CDR2 is SYGVNS. This CDR3 contains 22 residues. V shed 1 base, J shed 4 bases, and the junction held 18 bases outside the gene matches. The CDR3 sequence is CASSEFPGLAGDRGDITGELFF. The CDR3 DNA reads as TGTGCCAGCAGTGAATTCCCCGGACTAGCGGGAGACCGAGGAGATATCACCGGGGAGCTGTTTTTT.

In regard to this clonotype: A read error may account for a junction end that differs from germline. This chain joins TRBV6-5 and TRBJ1-2; D is unresolved. Germline loops: CDR1 MNHEY, CDR2 SVGAGI. The CDR3 spans 14 residues. CDR3 sequence (DNA): TGTGTCAGCAGTTACGGAGTCAATTTCTATGGCTACACCTTC. Protein product: CVSSYGVNFYGYTF.

This rearrangement joins TRBV20-1 to TRBJ2-1, with unresolved D. This CDR3 is 14 amino acids long. Trimming left V 0 bases short and J 8 bases short, with 14 bases between. Germline-derived CDR1 and CDR2 are DFQATT and SNEGSKA (reference sequence). In DNA, the CDR3 is TGCAGTGCTAGAGATAGGCTAGTTGCAGATGAGCAGTTCTTC. It translates to CSARDRLVADEQFF.

This clonotype was counted many times. V gene TRBV20-1 combines with J gene TRBJ2-3; TRBD1 might be the D (5 bases). Germline V gene data show CDR1 as DFQATT and CDR2 as SNEGSKA (reference sequence). The CDR3 is 12 amino acids. Trimming pared 1 base from V and 4 bases from J, leaving 6 bases between. Here the CDR3 DNA reads TGCAGTGCTAGAGGGGGCCCAGATACGCAGTATTTT. Amino acid sequence: CSARGGPDTQYF.

V and J are TRBV5-4 and TRBJ1-4; possible D gene TRBD1, 5 bases. This CDR3 is built from 17 residues. Germline loops: CDR1 SGHNT, CDR2 YYREEE (reference sequence). The germline V and J ends were trimmed by 1 base and 2 bases, with 15 bases remaining between them. The CDR3 sequence: CASSLIRGERTNEKLFF. CDR3 in DNA: TGTGCCAGCAGCTTGATAAGGGGTGAGAGGACTAATGAAAAACTGTTTTTT.